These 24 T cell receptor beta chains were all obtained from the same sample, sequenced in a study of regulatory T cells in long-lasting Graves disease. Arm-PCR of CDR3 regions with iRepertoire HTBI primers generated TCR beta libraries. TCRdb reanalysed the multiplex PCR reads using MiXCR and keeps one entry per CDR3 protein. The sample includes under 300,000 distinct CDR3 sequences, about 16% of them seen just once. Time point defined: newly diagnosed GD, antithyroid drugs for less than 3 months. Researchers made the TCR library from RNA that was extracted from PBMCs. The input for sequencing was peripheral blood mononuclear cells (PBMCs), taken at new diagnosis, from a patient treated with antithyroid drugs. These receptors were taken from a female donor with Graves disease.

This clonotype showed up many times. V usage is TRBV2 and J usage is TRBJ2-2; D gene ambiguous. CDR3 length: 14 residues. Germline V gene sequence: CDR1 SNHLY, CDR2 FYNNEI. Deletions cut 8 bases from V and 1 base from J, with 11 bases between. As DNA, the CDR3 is TGTGCCAGCCGTTTCGACAAGAACACCGGGGAGCTGTTTTTT. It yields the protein CASRFDKNTGELFF.

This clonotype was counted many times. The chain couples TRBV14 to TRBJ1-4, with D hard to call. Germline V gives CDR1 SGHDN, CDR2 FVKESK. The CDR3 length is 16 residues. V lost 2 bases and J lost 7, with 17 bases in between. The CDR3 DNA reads TGTGCCAGCAGCCAAACCTCCGCAGTGGCGGTTGAAAAACTGTTTTTT. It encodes CASSQTSAVAVEKLFF.

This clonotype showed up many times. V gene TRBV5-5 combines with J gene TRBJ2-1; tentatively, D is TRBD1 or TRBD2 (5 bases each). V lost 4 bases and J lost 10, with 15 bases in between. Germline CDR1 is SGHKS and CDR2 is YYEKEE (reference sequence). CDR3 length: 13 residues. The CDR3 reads CASSPGPGREQFF. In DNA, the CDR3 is TGTGCCAGCAGCCCGGGGCCGGGACGGGAGCAGTTCTTC.

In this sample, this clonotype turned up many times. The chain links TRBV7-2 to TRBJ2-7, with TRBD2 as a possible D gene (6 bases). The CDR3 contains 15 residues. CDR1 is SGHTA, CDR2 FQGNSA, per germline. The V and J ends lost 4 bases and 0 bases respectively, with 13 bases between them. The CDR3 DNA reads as TGTGCCAGCAGCTCATTTAGCGGAACCTCCTACGAGCAGTACTTC. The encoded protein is CASSSFSGTSYEQYF.

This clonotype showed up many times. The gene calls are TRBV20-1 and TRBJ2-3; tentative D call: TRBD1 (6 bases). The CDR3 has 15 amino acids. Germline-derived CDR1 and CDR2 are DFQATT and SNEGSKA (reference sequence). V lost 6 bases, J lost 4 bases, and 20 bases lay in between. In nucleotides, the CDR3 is TGCAGTGCCCCGAGGGGGACGGGAAGGGCAGATACGCAGTATTTT. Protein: CSAPRGTGRADTQYF.

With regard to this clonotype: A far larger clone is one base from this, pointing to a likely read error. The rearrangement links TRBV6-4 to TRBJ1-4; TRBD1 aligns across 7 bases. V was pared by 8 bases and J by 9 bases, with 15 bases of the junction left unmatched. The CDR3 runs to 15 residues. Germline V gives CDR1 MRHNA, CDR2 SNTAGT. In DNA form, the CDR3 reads TGTGCCAGCGGCCAGAGCGGCGGGACAGATAAAAAACTGTTTTTT. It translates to CASGQSGGTDKKLFF.

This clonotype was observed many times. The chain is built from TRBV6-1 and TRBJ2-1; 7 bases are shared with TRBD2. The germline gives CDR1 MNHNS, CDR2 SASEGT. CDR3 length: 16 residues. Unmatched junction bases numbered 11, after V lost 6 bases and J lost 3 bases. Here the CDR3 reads CASRTLLATFYNEQFF. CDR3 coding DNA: TGTGCCAGCAGGACATTACTAGCGACCTTCTACAATGAGCAGTTCTTC.

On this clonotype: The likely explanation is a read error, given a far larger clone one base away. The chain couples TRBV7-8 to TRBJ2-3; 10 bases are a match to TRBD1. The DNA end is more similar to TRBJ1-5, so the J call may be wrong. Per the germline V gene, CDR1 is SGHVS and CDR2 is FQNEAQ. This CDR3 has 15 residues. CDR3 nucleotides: TGTGCCAGCAGTGAGGACAGGGGGGCGACAGATACGCAGCATTTT. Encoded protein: CASSEDRGATDTQHF.

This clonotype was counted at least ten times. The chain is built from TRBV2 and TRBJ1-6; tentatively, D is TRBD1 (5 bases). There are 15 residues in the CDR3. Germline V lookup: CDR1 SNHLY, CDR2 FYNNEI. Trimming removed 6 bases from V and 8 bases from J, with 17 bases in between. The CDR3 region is CASSRDAGGDSPLHF. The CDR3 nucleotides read TGTGCCAGCAGCCGGGACGCCGGAGGGGATTCACCCCTCCACTTT.

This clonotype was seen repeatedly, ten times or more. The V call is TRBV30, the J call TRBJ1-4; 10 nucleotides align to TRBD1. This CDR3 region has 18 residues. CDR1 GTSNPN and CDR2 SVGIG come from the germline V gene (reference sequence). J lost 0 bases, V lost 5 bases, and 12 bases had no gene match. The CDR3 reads CAWGRDRGQPPTNEKLFF. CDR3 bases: TGTGCCTGGGGACGGGACAGGGGTCAACCCCCAACTAATGAAAAACTGTTTTTT.

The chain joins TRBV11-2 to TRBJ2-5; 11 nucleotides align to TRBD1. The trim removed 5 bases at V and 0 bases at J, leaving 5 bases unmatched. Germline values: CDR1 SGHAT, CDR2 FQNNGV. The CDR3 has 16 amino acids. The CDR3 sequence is CASSHWDRGDQETQYF. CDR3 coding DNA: TGTGCCAGCAGCCACTGGGACAGGGGGGACCAAGAGACCCAGTACTTC.

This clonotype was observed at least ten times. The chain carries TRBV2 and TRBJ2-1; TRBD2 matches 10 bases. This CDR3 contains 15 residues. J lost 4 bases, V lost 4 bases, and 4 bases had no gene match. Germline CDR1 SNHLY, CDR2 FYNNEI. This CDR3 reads CASSGEAGGYNEQFF. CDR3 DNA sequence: TGTGCCAGCAGTGGAGAAGCGGGAGGGTACAATGAGCAGTTCTTC.

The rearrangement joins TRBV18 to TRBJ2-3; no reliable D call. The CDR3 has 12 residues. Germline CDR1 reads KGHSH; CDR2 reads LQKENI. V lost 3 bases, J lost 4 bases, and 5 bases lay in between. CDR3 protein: CASSPGSDTQYF. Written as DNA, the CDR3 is TGTGCCAGCTCACCGGGATCAGATACGCAGTATTTT.

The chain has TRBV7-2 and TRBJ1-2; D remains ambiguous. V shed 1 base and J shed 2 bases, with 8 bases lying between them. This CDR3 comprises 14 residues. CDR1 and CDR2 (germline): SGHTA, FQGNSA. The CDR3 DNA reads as TGTGCCAGCAGCTTAGAAGACCGGAACTATGGCTACACCTTC. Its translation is CASSLEDRNYGYTF.

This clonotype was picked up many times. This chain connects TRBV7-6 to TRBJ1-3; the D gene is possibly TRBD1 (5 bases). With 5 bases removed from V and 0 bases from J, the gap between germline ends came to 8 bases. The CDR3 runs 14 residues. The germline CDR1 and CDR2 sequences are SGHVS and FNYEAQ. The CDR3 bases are TGTGCCAGCAGCAAGGGGTCCTCTGGAAACACCATATATTTT. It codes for CASSKGSSGNTIYF.

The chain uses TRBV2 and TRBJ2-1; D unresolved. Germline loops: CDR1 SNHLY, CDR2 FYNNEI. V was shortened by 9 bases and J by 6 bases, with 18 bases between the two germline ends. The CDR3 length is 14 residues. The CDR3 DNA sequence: TGTGCCAGTAGTACCCGGCCCAAAGGCAATGAGCAGTTCTTC. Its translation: CASSTRPKGNEQFF.

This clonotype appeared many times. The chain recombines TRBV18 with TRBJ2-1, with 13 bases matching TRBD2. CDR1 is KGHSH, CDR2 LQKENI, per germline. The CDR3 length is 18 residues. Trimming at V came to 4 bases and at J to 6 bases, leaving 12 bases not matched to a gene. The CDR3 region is CASSLTGLAGIAGNEQFF. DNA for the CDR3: TGTGCCAGCTCACTAACGGGACTAGCGGGAATTGCGGGCAATGAGCAGTTCTTC.

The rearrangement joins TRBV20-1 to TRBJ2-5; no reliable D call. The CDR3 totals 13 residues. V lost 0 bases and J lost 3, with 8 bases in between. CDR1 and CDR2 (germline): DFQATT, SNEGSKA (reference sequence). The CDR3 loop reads CSARDGRKETQYF. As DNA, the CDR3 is TGCAGTGCTAGAGATGGCAGGAAAGAGACCCAGTACTTC.

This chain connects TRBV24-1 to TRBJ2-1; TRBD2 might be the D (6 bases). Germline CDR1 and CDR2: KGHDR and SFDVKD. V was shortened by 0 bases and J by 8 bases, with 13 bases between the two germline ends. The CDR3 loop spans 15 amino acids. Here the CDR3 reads CATSDLGSREDEQFF. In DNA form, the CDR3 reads TGTGCCACCAGTGATTTGGGGTCCAGGGAGGATGAGCAGTTCTTC.

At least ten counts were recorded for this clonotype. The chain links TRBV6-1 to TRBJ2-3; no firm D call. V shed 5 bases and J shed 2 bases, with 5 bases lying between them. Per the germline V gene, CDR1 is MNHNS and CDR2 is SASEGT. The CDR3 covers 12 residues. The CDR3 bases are TGTGCCAGCAGTCGCCACACAGATACGCAGTATTTT. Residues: CASSRHTDTQYF.

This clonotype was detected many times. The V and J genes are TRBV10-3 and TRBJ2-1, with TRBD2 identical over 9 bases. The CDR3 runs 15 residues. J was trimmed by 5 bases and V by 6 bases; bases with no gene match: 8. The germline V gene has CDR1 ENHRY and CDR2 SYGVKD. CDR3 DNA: TGTGCCATCAGGGAAACTAGCGGGTCAAACAATGAGCAGTTCTTC. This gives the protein CAIRETSGSNNEQFF.

Here the CDR3 DNA reads TGTGCCAGCAGCTTTGTAGCAAGCTCCTACGAGCAGTACTTC. It codes for CASSFVASSYEQYF. The rearrangement uses TRBV7-2 and TRBJ2-7; D gene uncertain. Between the trimmed V and J ends, which lost 3 bases and 0 bases, there was a span of 9 bases. Germline CDR1 is SGHTA and CDR2 is FQGNSA. The CDR3 covers 14 residues.

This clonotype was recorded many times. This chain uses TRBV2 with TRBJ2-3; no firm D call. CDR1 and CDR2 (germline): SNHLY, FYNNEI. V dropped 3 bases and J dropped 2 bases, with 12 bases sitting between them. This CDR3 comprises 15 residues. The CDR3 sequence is CASSEESSYTDTQYF. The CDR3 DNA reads TGTGCCAGCAGTGAGGAGTCCTCATACACAGATACGCAGTATTTT.

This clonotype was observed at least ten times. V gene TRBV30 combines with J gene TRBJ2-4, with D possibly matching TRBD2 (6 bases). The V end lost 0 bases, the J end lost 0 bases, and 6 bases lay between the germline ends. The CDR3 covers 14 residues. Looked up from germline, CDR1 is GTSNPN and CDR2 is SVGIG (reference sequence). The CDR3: CAWSVGGAKNIQYF. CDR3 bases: TGTGCCTGGAGTGTCGGGGGAGCCAAAAACATTCAGTACTTC.